This T cell receptor (beta chain) was obtained from a study of blood T cell repertoires in COVID-19. The wider study: COVID-19 samples collected from the United States, Italy and Spain covered acute and convalescent phases. PBMCs, B-cell-depleted T cells, or T cells were the source of the cDNA or gDNA that made up the material.

Authors' methods: By means of reference gene primer amplification, nucleated cell counts were estimated. Some clones are missing from TCRdb's copy, which holds only in-frame ones; the method was immunoSEQ multiplex PCR. The V and J calls and the clone size are those of that table, but D and trimming were determined from the DNA. Found here are approximately 76,000 clones, around 83% of them singletons; the top ten hold about 42%. Germline V lookup: CDR1 SNHLY, CDR2 FYNNEI. This CDR3 comprises 18 residues. V was pared by 5 bases and J by 5 bases, with 16 bases of the junction left unmatched. Material: peripheral blood. J is TRBJ2-3 and V is TRBV2, with TRBD2 matching over 10 bases. This sequence was found in an elderly man with active or convalescent COVID-19. Here the CDR3 reads CASSQGLAVQSGGDTQYF. The DNA for the CDR3 is TGTGCCAGCAGTCAAGGACTAGCGGTGCAATCGGGGGGAGATACGCAGTATTTT.